Listed below are T cell receptor beta chains from one sample, sequenced in a study of blood T cell repertoires in COVID-19. Only in-frame clones appear in the TCRdb table, and some are missing; sequencing was by immunoSEQ multiplex PCR. The table records under 100,000 clones, roughly 86% of them present only once. The sample taken for sequencing was peripheral blood. These receptors originate from a man in his sixties with acute or convalescent COVID-19. Each CDR3 is given with its conserved first and last residue. Fields, in order: CDR3 DNA, CDR3 protein, J gene, clone size, D gene, V gene. D genes are given only for firm matches. Clone size, where shown, is once, few, many, or a class for clones that have expanded.

TGTGCCTGGAGCCTACCGACAGTAACCGGGGAGCTGTTTTTT CAWSLPTVTGELFF TRBJ2-2 - - TRBV30
TGTGCCAGCAGCTTAGGGCAGGCTGACAATGAGCAGTTCTTC CASSLGQADNEQFF TRBJ2-1 - - TRBV7-2
TGTGCCAGTAGTATAGCGTCTAGCGGGAGCAACGAGCAGTACTTC CASSIASSGSNEQYF TRBJ2-7 once TRBD2 TRBV19
TGCGCCAGCAGCTTAGACCCGGGGTCTGGAAACACCATATATTTT CASSLDPGSGNTIYF TRBJ1-3 - - TRBV5-1
TGTGCCAGCAGCCTCAATAGCCGCGCCGAGCAGTACTTC CASSLNSRAEQYF TRBJ2-7 - - TRBV6-5
TGTGCCAGCAGTTCAGGGTTTAATCAGCCCCAGCATTTT CASSSGFNQPQHF TRBJ1-5 - - TRBV27
TGTGCCAGCAGCTTCTCCACTCGGAACACTGAAGCTTTCTTT CASSFSTRNTEAFF TRBJ1-1 - - TRBV7-2
TGTGCCAGTAGTATAGAATACCAGGGGGCCGGGAAACTGTTTTTT CASSIEYQGAGKLFF TRBJ1-4 - TRBD1 TRBV19
TGTGCCAGCAGTCGACAGAAGGGCGGGGAGCTGTTTTTT CASSRQKGGELFF TRBJ2-2 once - TRBV6-5
TGTGCCAGCACCCCGGACAGGGTGGGGGGTTACGAGCAGTACTTC CASTPDRVGGYEQYF TRBJ2-7 few TRBD1 TRBV2
TGTGCCAGCAGCCAAGGCGGGGCCCTTTCCTACGAGCAGTACTTC CASSQGGALSYEQYF TRBJ2-7 - - TRBV16
TGTGCCAGCAATCAGAACCCGGGACTAGCAGAAAACATTCAGTACTTC CASNQNPGLAENIQYF TRBJ2-4 - TRBD2 TRBV2
TGTGCCAGCAGTTGGGGACAGGGACATGGCTACACCTTC CASSWGQGHGYTF TRBJ1-2 few TRBD1 TRBV12-3/TRBV12-4
TGTGCCAGCAGTGATTGGGCGGGCATGAACACTGAAGCTTTCTTT CASSDWAGMNTEAFF TRBJ1-1 - - TRBV6-1
TGTGCCAGCAGTTTATCATGGGGAGGAGAGACCCAGTACTTC CASSLSWGGETQYF TRBJ2-5 - - TRBV27
TGCAGTGCTAGTCCTCAGGGTCAAAATCAGCCCCAGCATTTT CSASPQGQNQPQHF TRBJ1-5 - - TRBV20-1
TGTGCCAGCAGTGAAGACTGGACTAGCCCACCGAAGGATACGCAGTATTTT CASSEDWTSPPKDTQYF TRBJ2-3 - TRBD2 TRBV6-1
TGTGCCAGTAGTATCGGCGGGAGGGTCACAGATACGCAGTATTTT CASSIGGRVTDTQYF TRBJ2-3 - TRBD2 TRBV19
TGCGCCAGCAGCCAAGACGGTCCCAATTCACCCCTCCACTTT CASSQDGPNSPLHF TRBJ1-6 - - TRBV4-3
TGTGCCAGCAGCTGGGGAGCGGGGGCAGAGACCCAGTACTTC CASSWGAGAETQYF TRBJ2-5 few TRBD2 TRBV7-9
TGTGCCAGCTCACCACCGGGAGCGGGGGGGCGGAATGAGCAGTTCTTC CASSPPGAGGRNEQFF TRBJ2-1 - TRBD2 TRBV18
TGTGCCAGCAGTGCCCGGACAGGGAAAGGTGGCTACACCTTC CASSARTGKGGYTF TRBJ1-2 - TRBD1 TRBV28
TGTGCCAGCAGCCAAGTATCGTCGGGGGGTGGAGAGACCCAGTACTTC CASSQVSSGGGETQYF TRBJ2-5 - TRBD2 TRBV4-2
TGTGCCAGCTCACCAACAGTGAACACTGAAGCTTTCTTT CASSPTVNTEAFF TRBJ1-1 once - TRBV18
TGTGCCAGCAAAGGGGGCTACGAGCAGTACTTC CASKGGYEQYF TRBJ2-7 - - TRBV25-1
TGTGCCAGCAGTGCCACCATGACTAGCTGGCAAGAGACCCAGTACTTC CASSATMTSWQETQYF TRBJ2-5 - TRBD2 TRBV6-1
TGTGCCAGCAGCGTAGAAGGAGGGTCTGGAAACACCATATATTTT CASSVEGGSGNTIYF TRBJ1-3 - - TRBV9
TGTGCCAGCAGCTTGGACAGGGTTAATGAAAAACTGTTTTTT CASSLDRVNEKLFF TRBJ1-4 - TRBD1 TRBV7-3
TGTGCCAGCAGTCGGGGGACCTCCGAAAAACTGTTTTTT CASSRGTSEKLFF TRBJ1-4 - - TRBV28
TGTGCCAGCAGCCCCGGGACAGGAGCCTCCTACGAGCAGTACTTC CASSPGTGASYEQYF TRBJ2-7 many TRBD1 TRBV5-5
TGTGCCAGCAGGGCGGACAGGGCTAGCAATCAGCCCCAGCATTTT CASRADRASNQPQHF TRBJ1-5 - TRBD1 TRBV2
TGCGCCAGCAGCCCGGGAGAGGTCGGTGAAAAACTGTTTTTT CASSPGEVGEKLFF TRBJ1-4 - - TRBV4-3
TGTGCCAGCAGTTACTCGTGGGACAGCTCTGGAAACACCATATATTTT CASSYSWDSSGNTIYF TRBJ1-3 once TRBD1 TRBV6-5
TGTGCCAGCAGTCTGGGACTTACCCCCCCAGATACGCAGTATTTT CASSLGLTPPDTQYF TRBJ2-3 - - TRBV6-2/TRBV6-3
TGTGCCAGCAGTTACGGGGGCCATCAGCCCCAGCATTTT CASSYGGHQPQHF TRBJ1-5 - - TRBV6-5
TGCGCCAGCGGCCCGCATAAGACAGGGGGCTTTTATGGCTACACCTTC CASGPHKTGGFYGYTF TRBJ1-2 - TRBD1 TRBV5-1
TGTGCCAGCACCGTCGGGAGTTACACCGGGGAGCTGTTTTTT CASTVGSYTGELFF TRBJ2-2 - - TRBV28
TGTGCCAGCGGGGGCATAGGGGCACTCAACACTGAAGCTTTCTTT CASGGIGALNTEAFF TRBJ1-1 - - TRBV14
TGCGCCAGCAGCCCACAGGGGAGCTCCTACGAGCAGTACTTC CASSPQGSSYEQYF TRBJ2-7 - TRBD1 TRBV5-1
TGTGCCAGCAGTCCTAGCGGGAGGGCCGAGGAGACCCAGTACTTC CASSPSGRAEETQYF TRBJ2-5 few TRBD2 TRBV2
TGTGCCAGCAGCTCCGGACTAGCGGGAGTGCTAGAGCAGTACTTC CASSSGLAGVLEQYF TRBJ2-7 - TRBD2 TRBV9
TGTGCCATCAGTGAGTCCGGGGGGGGAGGCCTTACAGATACGCAGTATTTT CAISESGGGGLTDTQYF TRBJ2-3 - TRBD2 TRBV10-3
TGTGCCAGCGGCCGACAGGGGGCGGATGACTATGGCTACACCTTC CASGRQGADDYGYTF TRBJ1-2 - TRBD1 TRBV27
TGTGCCAGCAGCCTCACAGGGGCCTATGGCTACACCTTC CASSLTGAYGYTF TRBJ1-2 - TRBD1 TRBV7-8
TGCGCCAGCAGCTTGGAAGGGGCGTACCAAGAGACCCAGTACTTC CASSLEGAYQETQYF TRBJ2-5 - - TRBV5-1
TGTGCCAGCGTCAGGGTGTCGGATCAGCCCCAGCATTTT CASVRVSDQPQHF TRBJ1-5 once - TRBV6-6
TGTGCCAGCAGCCAAACTAGCGGGGGGGCCTTTGAGACCCAGTACTTC CASSQTSGGAFETQYF TRBJ2-5 - TRBD2 TRBV9
TGTGCCAGCAAGAGGGAGCTCTCCTACGAGCAGTACTTC CASKRELSYEQYF TRBJ2-7 - - TRBV2
TGTGCCAGCTCACCACGAAAGGGACAGGGAGATGAGCAGTTCTTC CASSPRKGQGDEQFF TRBJ2-1 few TRBD1 TRBV18
TGTGCCAGCAGCTTAGGCCGGGGGATGAGTGAGCAGTTCTTC CASSLGRGMSEQFF TRBJ2-1 - - TRBV13
TGCGCCAGCAGCCCCGGGACAGTAGTAAACACTGAAGCTTTCTTT CASSPGTVVNTEAFF TRBJ1-1 - TRBD1 TRBV4-1
TGCGCCAGCACTAGAGAAATCGGACAGATAGAAAAACTGTTTTTT CASTREIGQIEKLFF TRBJ1-4 - - TRBV10-2
TGTGCCAGCAGCGTAGGATCCAGGGGAGAGACCCAGTACTTC CASSVGSRGETQYF TRBJ2-5 - - TRBV9